This T cell receptor (beta chain) appears in the sequencing data of a study of shared clonotypes between healthy human individuals. Those who donated, Caucasian adults without exception, all lived in Nashville, Tennessee. Measured with immunoSEQ multiplex PCR; TCRdb has only the in-frame clones, and not every one. The sample has 2 million to 2.5 million clones, approximately 96% seen once. The specimen was naive CD4+ T cells sorted from blood. Subset denoted: CD45RA+ positively selected. The sequence was collected from a man between 18 and 35 years old in good health.

In DNA, the CDR3 is TGTGCCAGCAGCTCGTACGGACGCACAGATACGCAGTATTTT. Encoded protein: CASSSYGRTDTQYF. This chain joins TRBV7-9 and TRBJ2-3; D unresolved. CDR1 is SEHNR, CDR2 FQNEAQ, per germline (reference sequence). V gave up 4 bases and J gave up 1 base, with 9 bases separating them. The CDR3 has 14 residues.